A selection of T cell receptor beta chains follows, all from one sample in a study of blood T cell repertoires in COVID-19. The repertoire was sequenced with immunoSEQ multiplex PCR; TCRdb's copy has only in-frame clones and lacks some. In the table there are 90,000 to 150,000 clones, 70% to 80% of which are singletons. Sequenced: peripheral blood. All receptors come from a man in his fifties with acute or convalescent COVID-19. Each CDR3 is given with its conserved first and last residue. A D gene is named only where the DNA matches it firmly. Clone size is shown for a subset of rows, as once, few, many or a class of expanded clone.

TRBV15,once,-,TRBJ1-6,CATSRDVGSNSPLHF,TGTGCCACCAGCAGAGACGTAGGGAGCAATTCACCCCTCCACTTT
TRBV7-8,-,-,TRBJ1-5,CASSLAGHTPYSNQPQHF,TGTGCCAGCAGCTTAGCGGGACACACTCCTTATAGCAATCAGCCCCAGCATTTT
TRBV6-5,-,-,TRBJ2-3,CASSYERSTDTQYF,TGTGCCAGCAGTTACGAGCGGAGCACAGATACGCAGTATTTT
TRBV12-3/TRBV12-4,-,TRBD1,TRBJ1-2,CASSLRTGDGYTF,TGTGCCAGCAGTCTCCGGACAGGGGATGGCTACACCTTC
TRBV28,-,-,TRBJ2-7,CASSLSRGRSYEQYF,TGTGCCAGCAGTTTAAGTCGCGGGCGATCCTACGAGCAGTACTTC
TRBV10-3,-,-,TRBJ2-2,CAISESGSAKANTGELFF,TGTGCCATCAGTGAGTCGGGTAGCGCGAAAGCGAACACCGGGGAGCTGTTTTTT
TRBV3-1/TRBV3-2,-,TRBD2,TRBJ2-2,CASMTSGIGELFF,TGTGCCAGCATGACTAGCGGTATCGGGGAGCTGTTTTTT
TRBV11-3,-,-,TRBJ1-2,CASSLGRTSYGYTF,TGTGCCAGCAGCTTAGGGAGGACTAGCTATGGCTACACCTTC
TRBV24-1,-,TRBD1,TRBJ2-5,CATSESGGQETQYF,TGTGCCACCAGTGAATCAGGGGGACAAGAGACCCAGTACTTC
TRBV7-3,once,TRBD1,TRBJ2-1,CASSRDRGNEQFF,TGTGCCAGCAGTCGGGACAGGGGGAATGAGCAGTTCTTC
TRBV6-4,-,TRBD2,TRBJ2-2,CASLRIGLAGDSTGELFF,TGTGCCAGCCTGAGAATTGGGCTAGCGGGGGATAGCACCGGGGAGCTGTTTTTT
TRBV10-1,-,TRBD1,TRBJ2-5,CASSESWQGVETQYF,TGCGCCAGCAGTGAGTCCTGGCAGGGGGTGGAGACCCAGTACTTC
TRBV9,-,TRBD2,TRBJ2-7,CASSVAAGGGGGSSYEQYF,TGTGCCAGCAGCGTAGCGGCTGGGGGGGGTGGCGGGAGCTCCTACGAGCAGTACTTC
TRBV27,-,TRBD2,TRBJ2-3,CASSPLTGGAADTQYF,TGTGCCAGCAGTCCACTCACGGGAGGTGCGGCAGATACGCAGTATTTT
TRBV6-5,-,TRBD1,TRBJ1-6,CASSFSGQNNSPLHF,TGTGCCAGCAGTTTTTCGGGACAGAATAATTCACCCCTCCACTTT
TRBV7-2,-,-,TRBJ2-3,CASSYGLRTDTQYF,TGTGCCAGCAGCTACGGACTACGCACAGATACGCAGTATTTT
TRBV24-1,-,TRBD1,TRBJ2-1,CATSDWGRGRMNEQFF,TGTGCCACCAGTGATTGGGGCAGGGGGCGGATGAATGAGCAGTTCTTC
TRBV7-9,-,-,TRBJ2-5,CASSFLGETQYF,TGTGCCAGCAGCTTCCTCGGAGAGACCCAGTACTTC
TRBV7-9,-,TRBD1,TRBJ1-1,CASSSRTGSMNTEAFF,TGTGCCAGCAGCTCGAGGACAGGGTCCATGAACACTGAAGCTTTCTTT
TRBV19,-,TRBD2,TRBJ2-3,CASSILTSASTDTQYF,TGTGCCAGTAGTATACTTACTAGCGCTAGCACAGATACGCAGTATTTT
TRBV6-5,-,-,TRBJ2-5,CASSYSRTQETQYF,TGTGCCAGCAGTTATTCGCGGACTCAAGAGACCCAGTACTTC
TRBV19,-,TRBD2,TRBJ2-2,CASSASGTSGTRIANTGELFF,TGTGCCAGTAGTGCTTCCGGGACTAGCGGGACCAGGATCGCGAACACCGGGGAGCTGTTTTTT
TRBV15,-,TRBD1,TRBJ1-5,CATSRAGQNQPQHF,TGTGCCACCAGCAGAGCGGGACAGAATCAGCCCCAGCATTTT
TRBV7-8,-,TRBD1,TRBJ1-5,CASNLGTEPLSGNSNQPQHF,TGTGCCAGCAATCTCGGGACAGAACCCCTGAGTGGGAATAGCAATCAGCCCCAGCATTTT
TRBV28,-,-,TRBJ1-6,CASLGGDSPLHF,TGTGCCAGCTTGGGGGGGGATTCACCCCTCCACTTT
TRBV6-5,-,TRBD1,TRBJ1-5,CASHRGISNQPQHF,TGTGCCAGCCACAGGGGGATAAGCAATCAGCCCCAGCATTTT
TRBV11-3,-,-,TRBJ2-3,CASSLEETDTQYF,TGTGCCAGCAGCTTAGAAGAGACAGATACGCAGTATTTT
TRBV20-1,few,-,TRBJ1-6,CSASTFGQRNSPLHF,TGCAGTGCTAGTACGTTCGGACAACGTAATTCACCCCTCCACTTT
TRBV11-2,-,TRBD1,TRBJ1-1,CASSLSRDREAAFF,TGTGCCAGCAGCTTGAGCCGGGACAGGGAGGCAGCTTTCTTT
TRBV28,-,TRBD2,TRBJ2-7,CASRPRTSGRYEQYF,TGTGCCAGCAGACCCCGGACTAGCGGGAGGTACGAGCAGTACTTC
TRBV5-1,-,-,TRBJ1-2,CASSLGLGGISYTF,TGCGCCAGCAGCTTGGGGCTGGGGGGTATTAGCTACACCTTC
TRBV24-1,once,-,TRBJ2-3,CATSDLQMGRGDTQYF,TGTGCCACCAGTGATTTGCAAATGGGGCGCGGAGATACGCAGTATTTT
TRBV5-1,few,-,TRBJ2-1,CASSPTNNEQFF,TGCGCCAGCAGCCCTACTAACAATGAGCAGTTCTTC
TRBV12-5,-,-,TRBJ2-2,CASGLNGGPTPGGELFF,TGTGCTAGTGGTTTGAACGGGGGGCCCACGCCGGGCGGGGAGCTGTTTTTT
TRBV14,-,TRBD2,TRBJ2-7,CASSREAGAFGYEQYF,TGTGCCAGCAGCCGTGAGGCGGGAGCGTTTGGCTACGAGCAGTACTTC
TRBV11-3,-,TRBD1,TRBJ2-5,CASSHRGLDQETQYF,TGTGCCAGCAGCCACAGGGGGCTCGACCAAGAGACCCAGTACTTC
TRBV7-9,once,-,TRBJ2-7,CASSLGGEQYEQYF,TGTGCCAGCAGCTTAGGGGGAGAACAATACGAGCAGTACTTC
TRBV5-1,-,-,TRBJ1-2,CANLGGNYGYTF,TGCGCCAATCTGGGAGGTAACTATGGCTACACCTTC
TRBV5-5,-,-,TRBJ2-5,CASSFMGAGETQYF,TGTGCCAGCAGCTTTATGGGGGCGGGAGAGACCCAGTACTTC
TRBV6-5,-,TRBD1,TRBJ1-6,CASSYSTDRGSPLHF,TGTGCCAGCAGTTACTCGACGGACAGGGGTTCACCCCTCCACTTT
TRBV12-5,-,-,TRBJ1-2,CASVGPIGYTF,TGTGCTAGTGTGGGGCCTATTGGCTACACCTTC
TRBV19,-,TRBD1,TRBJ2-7,CASSITGTGISSEQYF,TGTGCCAGTAGTATAACGGGGACAGGGATTTCGTCCGAGCAGTACTTC
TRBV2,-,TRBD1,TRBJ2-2,CASRLQGAANTGELFF,TGTGCCAGCAGATTACAGGGGGCCGCGAACACCGGGGAGCTGTTTTTT
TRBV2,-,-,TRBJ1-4,CASTRAAVSNEKLFF,TGTGCCAGCACCCGAGCAGCGGTGTCTAATGAAAAACTGTTTTTT
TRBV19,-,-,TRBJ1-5,CASSIEGTGYNQPQHF,TGTGCCAGTAGTATAGAGGGAACAGGGTACAATCAGCCCCAGCATTTT